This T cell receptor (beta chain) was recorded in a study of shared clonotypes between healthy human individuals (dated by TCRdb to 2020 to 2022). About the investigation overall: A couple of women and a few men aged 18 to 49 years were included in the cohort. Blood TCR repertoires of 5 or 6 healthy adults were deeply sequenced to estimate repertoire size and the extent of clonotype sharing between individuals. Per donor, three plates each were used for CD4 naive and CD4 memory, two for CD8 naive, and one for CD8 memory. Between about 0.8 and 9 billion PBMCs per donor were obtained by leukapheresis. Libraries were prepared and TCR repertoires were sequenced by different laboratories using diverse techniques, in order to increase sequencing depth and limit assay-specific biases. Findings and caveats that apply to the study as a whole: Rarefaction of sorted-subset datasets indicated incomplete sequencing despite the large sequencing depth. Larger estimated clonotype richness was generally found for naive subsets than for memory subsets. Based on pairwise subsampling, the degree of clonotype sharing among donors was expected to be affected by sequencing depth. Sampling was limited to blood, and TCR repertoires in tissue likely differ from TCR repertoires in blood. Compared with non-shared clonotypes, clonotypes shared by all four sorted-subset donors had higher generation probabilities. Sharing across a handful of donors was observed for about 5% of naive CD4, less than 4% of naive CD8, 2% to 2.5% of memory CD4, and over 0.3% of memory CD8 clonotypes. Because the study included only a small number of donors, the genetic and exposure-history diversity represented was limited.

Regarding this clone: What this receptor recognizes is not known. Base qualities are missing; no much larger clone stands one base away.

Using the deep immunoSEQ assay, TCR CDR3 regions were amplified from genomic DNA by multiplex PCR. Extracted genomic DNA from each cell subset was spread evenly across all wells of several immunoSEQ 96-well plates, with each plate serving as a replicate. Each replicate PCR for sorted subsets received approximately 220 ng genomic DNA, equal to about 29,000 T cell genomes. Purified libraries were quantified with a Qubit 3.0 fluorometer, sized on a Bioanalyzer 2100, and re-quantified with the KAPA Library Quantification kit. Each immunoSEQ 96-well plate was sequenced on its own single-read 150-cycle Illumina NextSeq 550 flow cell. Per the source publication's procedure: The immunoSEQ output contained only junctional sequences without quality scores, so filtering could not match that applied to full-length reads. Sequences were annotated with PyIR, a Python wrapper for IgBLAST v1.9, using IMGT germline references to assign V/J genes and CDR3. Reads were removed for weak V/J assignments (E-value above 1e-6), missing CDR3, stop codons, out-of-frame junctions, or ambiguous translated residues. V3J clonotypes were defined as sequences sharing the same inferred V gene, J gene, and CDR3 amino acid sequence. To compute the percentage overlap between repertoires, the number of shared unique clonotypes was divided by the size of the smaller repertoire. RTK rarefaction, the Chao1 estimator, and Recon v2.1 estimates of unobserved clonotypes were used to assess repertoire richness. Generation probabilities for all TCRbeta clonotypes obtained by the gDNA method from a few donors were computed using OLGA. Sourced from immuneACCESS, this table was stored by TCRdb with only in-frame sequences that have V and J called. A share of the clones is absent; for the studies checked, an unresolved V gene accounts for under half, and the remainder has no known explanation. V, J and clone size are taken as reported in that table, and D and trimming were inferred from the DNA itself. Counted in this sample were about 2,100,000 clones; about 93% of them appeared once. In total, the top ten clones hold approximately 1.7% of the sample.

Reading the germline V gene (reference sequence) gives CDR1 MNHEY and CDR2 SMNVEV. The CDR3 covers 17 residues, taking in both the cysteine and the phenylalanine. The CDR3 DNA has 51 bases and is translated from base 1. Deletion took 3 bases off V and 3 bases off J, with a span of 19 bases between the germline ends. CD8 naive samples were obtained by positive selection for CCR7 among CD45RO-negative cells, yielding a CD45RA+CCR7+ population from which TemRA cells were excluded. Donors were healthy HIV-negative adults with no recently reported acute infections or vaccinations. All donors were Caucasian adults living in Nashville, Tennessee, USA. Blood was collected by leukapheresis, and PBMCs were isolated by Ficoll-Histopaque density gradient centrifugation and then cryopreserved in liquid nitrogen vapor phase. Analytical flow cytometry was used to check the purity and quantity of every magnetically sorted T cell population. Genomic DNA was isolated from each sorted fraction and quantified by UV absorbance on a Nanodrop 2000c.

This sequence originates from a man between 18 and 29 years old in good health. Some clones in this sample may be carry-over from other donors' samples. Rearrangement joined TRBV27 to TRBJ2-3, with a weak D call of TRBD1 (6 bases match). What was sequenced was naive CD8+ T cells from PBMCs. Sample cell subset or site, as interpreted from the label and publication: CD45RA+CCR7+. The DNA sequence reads TGTGCCAGCAGTTTGTACCCCGCAGGGGAGCCGACAGATACGCAGTATTTT. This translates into CASSLYPAGEPTDTQYF.